One T cell receptor (beta chain) is described in this entry. This sample is drawn from a study of T cell changes during pregnancy in multiple sclerosis. Produced via immunoSEQ multiplex PCR; TCRdb's table is partial and in-frame only. The sample holds approximately 73,000 clones, more than 90% seen once. The CDR3 contains 16 residues. The V gene's germline CDR1 is LNHDA and CDR2 SQIVND (reference sequence). Trimming removed 1 base from V and 4 bases from J, with 16 bases in between. The TCR originated in a female donor with multiple sclerosis, enrolled in a pregnancy study. This chain joins TRBV19 and TRBJ1-1; D unclear. Sequenced here: CD4+ T cells from peripheral blood mononuclear cells, sampled before pregnancy. The CDR3 here is CASSIGGTGKGTEAFF. The CDR3 nucleotides read TGTGCCAGTAGTATAGGAGGAACGGGGAAGGGCACTGAAGCTTTCTTT.